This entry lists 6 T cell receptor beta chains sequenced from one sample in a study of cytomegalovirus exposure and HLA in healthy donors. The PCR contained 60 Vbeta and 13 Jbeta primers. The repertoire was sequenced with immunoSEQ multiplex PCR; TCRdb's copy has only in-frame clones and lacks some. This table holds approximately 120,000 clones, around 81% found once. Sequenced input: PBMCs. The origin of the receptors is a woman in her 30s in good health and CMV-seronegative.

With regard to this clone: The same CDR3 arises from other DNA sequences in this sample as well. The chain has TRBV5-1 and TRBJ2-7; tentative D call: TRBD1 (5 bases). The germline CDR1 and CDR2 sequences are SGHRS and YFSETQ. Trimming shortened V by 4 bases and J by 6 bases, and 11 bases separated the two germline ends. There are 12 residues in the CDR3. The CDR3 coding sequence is TGCGCCAGCAGCCTGCAAGGGGTCGAGCAGTACTTC. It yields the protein CASSLQGVEQYF.

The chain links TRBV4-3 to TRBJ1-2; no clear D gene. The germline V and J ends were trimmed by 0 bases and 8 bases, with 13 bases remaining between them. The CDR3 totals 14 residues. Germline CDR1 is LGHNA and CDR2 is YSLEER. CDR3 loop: CASSQDTRGRGYTF. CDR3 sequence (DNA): TGCGCCAGCAGCCAAGATACCCGCGGTAGAGGCTACACCTTC.

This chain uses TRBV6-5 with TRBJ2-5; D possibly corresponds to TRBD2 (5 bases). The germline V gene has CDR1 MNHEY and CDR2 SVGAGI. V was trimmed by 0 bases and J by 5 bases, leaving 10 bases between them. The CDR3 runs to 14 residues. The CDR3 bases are TGTGCCAGCAGTTACTCACTAGGGTCGGAGACCCAGTACTTC. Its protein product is CASSYSLGSETQYF.

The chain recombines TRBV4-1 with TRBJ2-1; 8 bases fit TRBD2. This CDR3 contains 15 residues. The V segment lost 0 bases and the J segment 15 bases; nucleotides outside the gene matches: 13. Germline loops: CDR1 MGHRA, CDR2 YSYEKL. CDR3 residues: CASSQDSASGSPSFF. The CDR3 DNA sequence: TGCGCCAGCAGCCAAGATAGCGCTAGCGGGTCCCCCTCGTTCTTC.

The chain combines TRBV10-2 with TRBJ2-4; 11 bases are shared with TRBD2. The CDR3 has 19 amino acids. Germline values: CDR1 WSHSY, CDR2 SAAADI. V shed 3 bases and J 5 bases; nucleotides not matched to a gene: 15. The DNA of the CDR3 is TGCGCCAGCAGTGATTTTTTAGCGGGAGGGCCTATGATCGAAAACATTCAGTACTTC. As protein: CASSDFLAGGPMIENIQYF.

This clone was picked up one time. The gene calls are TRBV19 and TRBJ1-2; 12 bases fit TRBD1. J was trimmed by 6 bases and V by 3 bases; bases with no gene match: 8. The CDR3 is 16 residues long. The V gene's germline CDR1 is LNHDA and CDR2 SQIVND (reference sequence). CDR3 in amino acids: CASSMRKRDRGHGYTF. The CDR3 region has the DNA TGTGCCAGTAGTATGCGGAAACGGGACAGGGGGCATGGCTACACCTTC.